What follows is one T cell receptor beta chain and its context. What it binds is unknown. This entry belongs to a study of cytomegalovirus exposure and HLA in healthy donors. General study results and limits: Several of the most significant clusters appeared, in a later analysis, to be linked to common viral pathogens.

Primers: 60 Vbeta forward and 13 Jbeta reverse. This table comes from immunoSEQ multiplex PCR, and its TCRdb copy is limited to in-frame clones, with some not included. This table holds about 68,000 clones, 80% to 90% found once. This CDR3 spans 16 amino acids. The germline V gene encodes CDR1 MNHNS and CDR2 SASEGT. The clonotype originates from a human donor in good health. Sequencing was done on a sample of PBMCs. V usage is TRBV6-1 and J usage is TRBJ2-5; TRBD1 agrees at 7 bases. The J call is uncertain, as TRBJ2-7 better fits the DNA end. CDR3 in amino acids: CASSETKGHTGDEQYF. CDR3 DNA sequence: TGTGCCAGCAGTGAAACAAAGGGGCATACAGGGGACGAGCAGTACTTC.